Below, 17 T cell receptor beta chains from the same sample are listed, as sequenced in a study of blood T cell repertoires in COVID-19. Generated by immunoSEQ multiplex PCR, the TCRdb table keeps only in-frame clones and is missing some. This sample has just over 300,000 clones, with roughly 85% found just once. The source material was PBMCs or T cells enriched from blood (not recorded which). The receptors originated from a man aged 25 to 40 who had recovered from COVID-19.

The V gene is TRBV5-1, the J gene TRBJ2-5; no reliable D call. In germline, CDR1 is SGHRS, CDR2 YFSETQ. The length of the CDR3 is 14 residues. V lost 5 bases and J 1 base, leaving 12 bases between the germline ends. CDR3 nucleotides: TGCGCCAGCAGAGACCGACAAGCCCAAGAGACCCAGTACTTC. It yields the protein CASRDRQAQETQYF.

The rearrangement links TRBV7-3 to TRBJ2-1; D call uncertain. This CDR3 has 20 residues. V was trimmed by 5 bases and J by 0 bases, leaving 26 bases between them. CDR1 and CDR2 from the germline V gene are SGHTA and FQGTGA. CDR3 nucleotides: TGTGCCAGCAGCCCGAACACCCTTTCCTTGACTGTTAGCTCCTACAATGAGCAGTTCTTC. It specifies CASSPNTLSLTVSSYNEQFF.

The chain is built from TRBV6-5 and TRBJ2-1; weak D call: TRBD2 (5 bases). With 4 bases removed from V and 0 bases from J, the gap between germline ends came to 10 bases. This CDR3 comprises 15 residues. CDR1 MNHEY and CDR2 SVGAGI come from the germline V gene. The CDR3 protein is CASSFGLGSYNEQFF. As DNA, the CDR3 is TGTGCCAGCAGTTTTGGACTGGGCTCCTACAATGAGCAGTTCTTC.

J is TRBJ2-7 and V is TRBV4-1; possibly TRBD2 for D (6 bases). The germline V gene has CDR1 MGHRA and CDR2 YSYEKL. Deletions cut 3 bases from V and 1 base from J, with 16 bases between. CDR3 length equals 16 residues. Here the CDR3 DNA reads TGCGCCAGCAGCCACCTGATTCCGGGACTTTCCTACGAGCAGTACTTC. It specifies CASSHLIPGLSYEQYF.

CDR3 region: CASSQVRGFNEKLFF. In DNA, the CDR3 is TGTGCCAGCAGCCAAGTTAGGGGATTTAATGAAAAACTGTTTTTT. This sequence joins TRBV14 and TRBJ1-4, with D maybe TRBD1 (5 bases). V was pared by 1 base and J by 4 bases, with 10 bases between. The length of the CDR3 is 15 residues. Germline CDR1 reads SGHDN; CDR2 reads FVKESK.

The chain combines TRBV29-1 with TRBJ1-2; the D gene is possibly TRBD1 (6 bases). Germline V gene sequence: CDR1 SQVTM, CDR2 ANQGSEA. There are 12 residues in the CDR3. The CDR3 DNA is TGCAGTACCCTGGGGGCGGACTATGGCTACACCTTC. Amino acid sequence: CSTLGADYGYTF.

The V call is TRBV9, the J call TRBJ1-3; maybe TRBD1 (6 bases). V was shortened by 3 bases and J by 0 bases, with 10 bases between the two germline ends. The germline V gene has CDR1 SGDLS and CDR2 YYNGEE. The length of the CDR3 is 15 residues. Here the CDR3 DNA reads TGTGCCAGCAGCGGCCGACAGGTCTCTGGAAACACCATATATTTT. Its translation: CASSGRQVSGNTIYF.

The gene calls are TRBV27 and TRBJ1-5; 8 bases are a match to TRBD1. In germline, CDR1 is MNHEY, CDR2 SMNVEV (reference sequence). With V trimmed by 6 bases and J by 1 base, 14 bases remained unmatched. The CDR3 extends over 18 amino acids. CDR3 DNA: TGTGCCAGCAGCCTAAGGGGGACAGGACTTATAAGCAATCAGCCCCAGCATTTT. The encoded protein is CASSLRGTGLISNQPQHF.

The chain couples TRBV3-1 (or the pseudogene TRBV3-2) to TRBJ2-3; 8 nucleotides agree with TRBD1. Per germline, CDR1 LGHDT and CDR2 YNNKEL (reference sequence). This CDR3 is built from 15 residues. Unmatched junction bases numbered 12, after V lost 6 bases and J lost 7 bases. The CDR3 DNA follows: TGTGCCAGCAGGAGAGCAGGGGGCGCGTCATATACGCAGTATTTT. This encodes CASRRAGGASYTQYF.

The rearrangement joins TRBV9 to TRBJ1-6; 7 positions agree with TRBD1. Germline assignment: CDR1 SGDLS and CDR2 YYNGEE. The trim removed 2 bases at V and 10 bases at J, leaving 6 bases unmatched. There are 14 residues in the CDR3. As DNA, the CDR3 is TGTGCCAGCAGCGTGGGACAGACGGCATCACCCCTCCACTTT. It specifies CASSVGQTASPLHF.

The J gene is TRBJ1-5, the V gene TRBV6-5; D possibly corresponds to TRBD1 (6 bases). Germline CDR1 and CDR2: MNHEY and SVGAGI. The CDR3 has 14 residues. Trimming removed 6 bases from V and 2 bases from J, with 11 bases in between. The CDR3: CASSSQGRNQPQHF. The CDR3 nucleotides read TGTGCCAGCAGCTCCCAGGGGCGCAATCAGCCCCAGCATTTT.

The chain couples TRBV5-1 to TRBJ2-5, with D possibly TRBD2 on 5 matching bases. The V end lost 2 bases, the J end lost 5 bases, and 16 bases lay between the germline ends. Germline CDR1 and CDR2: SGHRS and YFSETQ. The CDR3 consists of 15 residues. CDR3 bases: TGCGCCAGCAGCTTAATGAGAGGGTTAGGGGAGACCCAGTACTTC. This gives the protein CASSLMRGLGETQYF.

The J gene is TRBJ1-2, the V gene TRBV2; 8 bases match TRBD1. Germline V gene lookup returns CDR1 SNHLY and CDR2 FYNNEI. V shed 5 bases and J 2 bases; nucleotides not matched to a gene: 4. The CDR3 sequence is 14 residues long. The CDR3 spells CASSRGQDNYGYTF. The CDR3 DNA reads TGTGCCAGCAGTCGGGGACAGGACAACTATGGCTACACCTTC.

The CDR3 DNA is TGTGCCAGCAGCCGAACGGACGGGGCTAACTATGGCTACACCTTC. This codes for CASSRTDGANYGYTF. This chain uses TRBV3-1 (or the pseudogene TRBV3-2) with TRBJ1-2; no reliable D call. Germline loops: CDR1 LGHDT, CDR2 YNNKEL (reference sequence). The CDR3 totals 15 residues. Trimming cost V 4 bases and J 0 bases, with 12 bases left between them.

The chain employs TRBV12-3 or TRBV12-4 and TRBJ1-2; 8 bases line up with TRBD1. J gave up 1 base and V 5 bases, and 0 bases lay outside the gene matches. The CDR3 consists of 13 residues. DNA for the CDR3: TGTGCCAGCAGTACAGGGGGTAACTATGGCTACACCTTC. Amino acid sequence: CASSTGGNYGYTF.

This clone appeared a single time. The CDR3 reads CASSFLSGTGDHEQYF. For the CDR3, the DNA is TGTGCCAGCAGCTTCCTTTCCGGGACAGGGGATCACGAGCAGTACTTC. The chain combines TRBV5-6 with TRBJ2-7; 10 bases fit TRBD1. The V gene end was trimmed by 2 bases and the J gene end by 5 bases; junction bases not matched to a gene: 10. Germline CDR1 SGHDT, CDR2 YYEEEE. The CDR3 runs 16 residues.

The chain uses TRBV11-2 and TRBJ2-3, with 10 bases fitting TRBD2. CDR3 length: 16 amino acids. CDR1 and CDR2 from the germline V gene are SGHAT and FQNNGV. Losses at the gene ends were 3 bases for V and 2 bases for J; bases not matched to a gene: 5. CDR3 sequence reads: CASSFLAGGFTDTQYF. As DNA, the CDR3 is TGTGCCAGCAGCTTTTTAGCGGGGGGCTTCACAGATACGCAGTATTTT.